Given below is one T cell receptor beta chain in context. These data belong to a study of technical replicates of blood from a handful of donors. Measured with immunoSEQ multiplex PCR; TCRdb has only the in-frame clones, and not every one. Altogether tens of thousands of clones are present, approximately 94% being singletons, with the ten largest covering around 0.25%. Looked up from germline, CDR1 is MNHEY and CDR2 is SMNVEV (reference sequence). The CDR3 has 14 residues. The ends were cut back, 5 bases at V and 5 bases at J, with 15 bases in the middle. The chain joins TRBV27 to TRBJ1-1; tentatively, D is TRBD1 (5 bases). The TCR comes from a human donor in good health. The sample consisted of T cells isolated from PBMCs. The CDR3 reads CASSQGRWGTEAFF. The CDR3 coding sequence is TGTGCCAGCAGTCAGGGCCGATGGGGAACTGAAGCTTTCTTT.